These 5 T cell receptor beta chains share one sample of origin, sequenced in a study of monozygotic twins with inflammatory bowel disease (dated by TCRdb to between 2018 and 2021). Library generation was performed with 5' RACE. The listed sequencing device is Illumina HiSeq 2500. Each entry corresponds to one CDR3 protein sequence from reads that TCRdb reprocessed, and DNA is not given. This sample's table carries 300,000 to 400,000 distinct CDR3 sequences. 2.6% of the sample goes to the ten largest clones. Sample: blood. These receptors all come from a human donor with ulcerative colitis or Crohn's disease, or a healthy co-twin of an affected twin (not recorded which).

The genes are TRBV6-2 or TRBV6-3 and TRBJ2-7; TCRdb's D call, TRBD1, is unchecked because there is no DNA. Germline assignment: CDR1 MNHEY and CDR2 SVGEGT. CDR3 length equals 14 residues. The CDR3 spells CASSQTPTGTEQYF.

V is TRBV13 and J is TRBJ2-6; with no DNA, the TCRdb D assignment of TRBD2 cannot be verified. The CDR3 runs to 16 residues. Germline V lookup: CDR1 PRHDT, CDR2 FYEKMQ (reference sequence). The CDR3 region is CASSSLGALRVNVLTF. The full variable domain, with the rest looked up from reference TRBV13 and TRBJ2-6, is AAGVIQSPRHLIKEKRETATLKCYPIPRHDTVYWYQQGPGQDPQFLISFYEKMQSDKGSIPDRFSAQQFSDYHSELNMSSLELGDSALYFCASSSLGALRVNVLTFGAGSRLTVL.

This chain links TRBV20-1 with TRBJ2-3; TCRdb selects TRBD2, and the lack of DNA leaves this call unchecked. The CDR3 sequence is 17 residues long. Germline assignment: CDR1 DFQATT and CDR2 SNEGSKA (reference sequence). CDR3 amino acids: CSAHALSTSGGADTQYF.

V is TRBV5-1 and J is TRBJ2-5. The CDR3 loop spans 15 amino acids. Germline assignment: CDR1 SGHRS and CDR2 YFSETQ. This chain's CDR3 is CASSLVVSQQETQYF.

This CDR3 reads CASSPLLWGPFSNTEAFF. The chain carries TRBV27 and TRBJ1-1; TCRdb picks TRBD1, but there is no DNA to check that call. The CDR3 is made up of 18 amino acids. Germline V lookup: CDR1 MNHEY, CDR2 SMNVEV (reference sequence).